Listed here are 30 T cell receptor beta chains from one sample, sequenced in a study of blood T cell repertoires in COVID-19. Sequencing used immunoSEQ multiplex PCR; TCRdb keeps in-frame clones, though not all of them. Here the sample spans about 310,000 clones, 75% to 90% being singletons. The sample was PBMCs or T cells enriched from blood (not recorded which). These receptor sequences come from a woman aged 40 to 55 who had recovered from COVID-19.

The chain is built from TRBV6-5 and TRBJ2-7; D might be TRBD2 (6 bases). Trimming shortened V by 8 bases and J by 4 bases, and 21 bases separated the two germline ends. The germline V gene has CDR1 MNHEY and CDR2 SVGAGI. The CDR3 totals 15 residues. For the CDR3, the DNA is TGTGCCAGCGTTCCACGGGGGAGAGGATCGTACGAGCAGTACTTC. It is translated as CASVPRGRGSYEQYF.

The J gene is TRBJ2-7, the V gene TRBV7-9; weak D call: TRBD1 (5 bases). With 0 bases removed from V and 0 bases from J, the gap between germline ends came to 12 bases. This CDR3 is 16 amino acids long. Germline V lookup: CDR1 SEHNR, CDR2 FQNEAQ (reference sequence). The CDR3 loop reads CASSLAQGSSSYEQYF. In nucleotides, the CDR3 is TGTGCCAGCAGCTTAGCCCAGGGCTCAAGCTCCTACGAGCAGTACTTC. The full variable domain, completed using reference TRBV7-9 and TRBJ2-7, is DTGVSQNPRHKITKRGQNVTFRCDPISEHNRLYWYRQTLGQGPEFLTYFQNEAQLEKSRLLSDRFSAERPKGSFSTLEIQRTEQGDSAMYLCASSLAQGSSSYEQYFGPGTRLTVT.

V and J are TRBV10-3 and TRBJ2-7, with 8 bases fitting TRBD2. The trim removed 2 bases at V and 1 base at J, leaving 13 bases unmatched. In germline, CDR1 is ENHRY, CDR2 SYGVKD. The length of the CDR3 is 18 residues. The CDR3, as DNA: TGTGCCATCAGTGAGAGCGGGAGCGGTCCAAAGGGGTCCTACGAGCAGTACTTC. Amino acids: CAISESGSGPKGSYEQYF.

The V call is TRBV5-1, the J call TRBJ2-3, with D tentatively TRBD2 (5 bases). V lost 4 bases, J lost 4 bases, and 19 bases lay in between. From germline, CDR1 is SGHRS and CDR2 YFSETQ. The CDR3 is 16 residues long. As DNA, the CDR3 is TGCGCCAGCAGCAGTGTTGACGCGAGAGCGGCAGATACGCAGTATTTT. Its translation is CASSSVDARAADTQYF.

The chain recombines TRBV6-4 with TRBJ1-1; a possible D gene is TRBD1 (6 bases). Per the germline V gene, CDR1 is MRHNA and CDR2 is SNTAGT. Trimming removed 1 base from V and 1 base from J, with 13 bases in between. This CDR3 spans 16 amino acids. For the CDR3, the DNA is TGTGCCAGCAGTGACTTCCAGGGGCACCCGAACACTGAAGCTTTCTTT. Protein product: CASSDFQGHPNTEAFF.

This chain joins TRBV9 and TRBJ2-1, with 8 bases that match TRBD1. After removal of 0 bases from V and 7 bases from J, the junction contained 6 bases not matched to a gene. The CDR3 runs 15 residues. The germline V gene encodes CDR1 SGDLS and CDR2 YYNGEE. The CDR3 DNA reads TGTGCCAGCAGCGTAGGGCAGGGGGCTTATAATGAGCAGTTCTTC. Its protein is CASSVGQGAYNEQFF.

The chain recombines TRBV24-1 with TRBJ2-1; D is unresolved. V was shortened by 3 bases and J by 0 bases, with 14 bases between the two germline ends. Germline V gene lookup returns CDR1 KGHDR and CDR2 SFDVKD. The length of the CDR3 is 17 residues. CDR3 nucleotides: TGTGCCACCAGTGATAGAACTGACAAACGCTCCTACAATGAGCAGTTCTTC. It encodes CATSDRTDKRSYNEQFF.

The V call is TRBV12-3 or TRBV12-4, the J call TRBJ1-2, with D perhaps TRBD1 (5 bases). The CDR3 is 13 residues long. V was shortened by 5 bases and J by 3 bases, with 10 bases between the two germline ends. This chain's CDR3 is CASSPQGYYGYTF. For the CDR3, the DNA is TGTGCCAGCAGTCCTCAGGGTTACTATGGCTACACCTTC.

This chain links TRBV23-1 with TRBJ1-5; 8 bases align to TRBD1. TRBV23-1 is an ORF for which the function is uncertain. Trimming removed 2 bases from V and 0 bases from J; junction bases left unmatched: 6. The CDR3 totals 17 residues. CDR3 amino acids: CASSQTRQGNSNQPQHF. In DNA, the CDR3 is TGCGCCAGCAGTCAAACTCGACAGGGGAATAGCAATCAGCCCCAGCATTTT.

The CDR3 loop reads CASKSDRVGVGNQPQHF. In nucleotides, the CDR3 is TGTGCCAGCAAATCTGACAGGGTCGGGGTGGGCAATCAGCCCCAGCATTTT. The chain is built from TRBV28 and TRBJ1-5; TRBD1 matches at 7 bases. Germline CDR1 MDHEN, CDR2 SYDVKM. The CDR3 runs 17 residues. With 7 bases clipped from V and 2 bases from J, the junction kept 14 bases outside the gene matches.

There are a few counts of this clone. The V call is TRBV7-6, the J call TRBJ2-2; 9 nucleotides line up with TRBD1. CDR3 length: 16 amino acids. Trimming cost V 6 bases and J 5 bases; bases outside gene matches: 10. The germline gives CDR1 SGHVS, CDR2 FNYEAQ. As DNA, the CDR3 is TGTGCCAGCAGTTGGAGGTCGGACAGGGGAACCGGGGAGCTGTTTTTT. It is translated as CASSWRSDRGTGELFF.

The gene calls are TRBV6-5 and TRBJ2-1; D remains unclear. Per germline, CDR1 MNHEY and CDR2 SVGAGI. This CDR3 is 13 amino acids long. V shed 0 bases and J shed 10 bases, with 10 bases lying between them. This chain's CDR3 is CASSYSPRLEQFF. In DNA, the CDR3 is TGTGCCAGCAGTTACTCGCCCCGGTTAGAGCAGTTCTTC.

This rearrangement joins TRBV2 to TRBJ2-3, with 12 bases matching TRBD2. Trimming took 4 bases from V and 2 from J; bases not matched to a gene: 1. The CDR3 has 15 amino acids. CDR1 is SNHLY and CDR2 is FYNNEI in the germline V gene. CDR3 DNA sequence: TGTGCCAGCAGTGGACTAGCGGGGGACACAGATACGCAGTATTTT. This codes for CASSGLAGDTDTQYF.

The genes are TRBV4-1 and TRBJ2-7; D call uncertain. Trimming removed 0 bases at V and 0 bases at J, with 9 bases between. This CDR3 comprises 15 residues. The V gene's germline CDR1 is MGHRA and CDR2 YSYEKL. The CDR3 nucleotides read TGCGCCAGCAGCCAAGAACATGGCTTCTCCTACGAGCAGTACTTC. This gives the protein CASSQEHGFSYEQYF.

The rearrangement joins TRBV11-1 to TRBJ1-5; possible D gene TRBD1, 6 bases. CDR1 and CDR2 from the germline V gene are SGHAT and FQDESV (reference sequence). Trimming left V 5 bases short and J 4 bases short, with 15 bases between. CDR3 length equals 15 residues. The CDR3 loop is CASSVWDKENQPQHF. Here the CDR3 DNA reads TGTGCCAGCAGCGTCTGGGACAAAGAAAATCAGCCCCAGCATTTT.

The chain employs TRBV5-4 and TRBJ2-2; no reliable D call. The V and J ends lost 4 bases and 5 bases respectively, with 15 bases between them. Germline CDR1 and CDR2: SGHNT and YYREEE (reference sequence). This CDR3 comprises 15 residues. The DNA for the CDR3 is TGTGCCAGCAGCCCTCCCCCGACGGGTACCGGGGAGCTGTTTTTT. This codes for CASSPPPTGTGELFF.

For the CDR3, the DNA is TGCGCCAGCAGCTACCTACGAGGAGGATTAGCCTACGAGCAGTACTTC. It specifies CASSYLRGGLAYEQYF. The chain recombines TRBV5-1 with TRBJ2-7, with D tentatively TRBD2 (5 bases). V lost 3 bases, J lost 2 bases, and 18 bases lay in between. The V gene's germline CDR1 is SGHRS and CDR2 YFSETQ. This CDR3 has 16 amino acids. Complete variable domain (other parts from reference TRBV5-1 and TRBJ2-7): KAGVTQTPRYLIKTRGQQVTLSCSPISGHRSVSWYQQTPGQGLQFLFEYFSETQRNKGNFPGRFSGRQFSNSRSEMNVSTLELGDSALYLCASSYLRGGLAYEQYFGPGTRLTVT.

The genes are TRBV5-1 and TRBJ2-1; 7 nucleotides match TRBD2. CDR3 length equals 16 residues. V gave up 3 bases and J gave up 2 bases; unmatched junction bases: 8. CDR1 is SGHRS, CDR2 YFSETQ, per germline. In DNA, the CDR3 is TGCGCCAGCAGCTCCGGGGCTAGCGGACCCTACAATGAGCAGTTCTTC. Protein: CASSSGASGPYNEQFF.

This chain joins TRBV20-1 and TRBJ2-7; possible D gene TRBD1, 5 bases. CDR3 length: 11 residues. V lost 5 bases, J lost 4 bases, and 9 bases lay in between. Germline V gene sequence: CDR1 DFQATT, CDR2 SNEGSKA (reference sequence). CDR3 loop: CSALQDYEQYF. As DNA, the CDR3 is TGCAGTGCTCTACAGGATTACGAGCAGTACTTC.

The V and J genes are TRBV24-1 and TRBJ1-1, with D possibly TRBD1 on 5 matching bases. The germline gives CDR1 KGHDR, CDR2 SFDVKD. The CDR3 has 12 residues. The germline V and J ends were trimmed by 7 bases and 4 bases, with 9 bases remaining between them. Here the CDR3 reads CATSNQGTEAFF. CDR3 sequence (DNA): TGTGCCACCAGCAACCAGGGCACTGAAGCTTTCTTT.

The J gene is TRBJ2-3, the V gene TRBV7-2; 7 positions match TRBD1. Germline V gene data show CDR1 as SGHTA and CDR2 as FQGNSA. The CDR3 length is 16 residues. The V segment lost 5 bases and the J segment 7 bases; nucleotides outside the gene matches: 15. As DNA, the CDR3 is TGTGCCAGCAGCGTCTTCCGGGACAGAGGGAGTAATACGCAGTATTTT. Its protein product is CASSVFRDRGSNTQYF.

V is TRBV19 and J is TRBJ1-2; 8 bases align to TRBD1. This CDR3 spans 17 amino acids. J gave up 1 base and V 3 bases, and 10 bases lay outside the gene matches. The germline V gene has CDR1 LNHDA and CDR2 SQIVND (reference sequence). The CDR3 loop is CASSMGFRTGLNYGYTF. The DNA of the CDR3 is TGTGCCAGTAGTATGGGGTTCCGGACAGGGCTTAACTATGGCTACACCTTC.

The V gene is TRBV7-2, the J gene TRBJ2-2; 7 nucleotides line up with TRBD2. Germline loops: CDR1 SGHTA, CDR2 FQGNSA. The trim removed 2 bases at V and 3 bases at J, leaving 6 bases unmatched. The CDR3 consists of 16 residues. CDR3 sequence: CASSLRREIDTGELFF. Written as DNA, the CDR3 is TGTGCCAGCAGCTTACGGCGGGAGATCGACACCGGGGAGCTGTTTTTT.

The CDR3 spells CASSYEAGGPDTQYF. The CDR3 DNA reads as TGTGCCAGCAGTTACGAAGCGGGGGGGCCAGATACGCAGTATTTT. V and J are TRBV6-5 and TRBJ2-3; TRBD2 matches at 10 bases. CDR3 size: 15 residues. J was trimmed by 4 bases and V by 2 bases; bases with no gene match: 3. Germline V gene lookup returns CDR1 MNHEY and CDR2 SVGAGI.

This clone has just one count. The genes are TRBV15 and TRBJ2-1; D gene ambiguous. Germline CDR1 is LNHNV and CDR2 is YYDKDF (reference sequence). V was cut by 3 bases and J by 12 bases, with 15 bases left in between. CDR3 length: 13 residues. The DNA for the CDR3 is TGTGCCACCAGCAGCCCGCCGAACGCTAGGCAGTTCTTC. It is translated as CATSSPPNARQFF.

The chain employs TRBV15 and TRBJ2-3, with 9 bases that match TRBD1. J lost 3 bases, V lost 5 bases, and 12 bases had no gene match. CDR1 and CDR2 (germline): LNHNV, YYDKDF (reference sequence). This CDR3 is built from 17 residues. The CDR3 loop reads CATSGYDGTGKTDTQYF. The CDR3 DNA reads TGTGCCACCAGCGGGTACGACGGGACAGGGAAGACAGATACGCAGTATTTT.

The J gene is TRBJ1-1, the V gene TRBV27; D possibly corresponds to TRBD1 (6 bases). This CDR3 is built from 15 residues. Trimming left V 1 base short and J 7 bases short, with 16 bases between. CDR1 and CDR2 (germline): MNHEY, SMNVEV (reference sequence). The CDR3 spells CASSLYPGAPHEAFF. The CDR3 DNA reads TGTGCCAGCAGTTTATACCCAGGGGCGCCCCATGAAGCTTTCTTT.

The chain carries TRBV27 and TRBJ1-5; TRBD1 is a possible D gene (5 bases). The CDR3 is made up of 14 amino acids. V was pared by 7 bases and J by 7 bases, with 17 bases between. The germline V gene has CDR1 MNHEY and CDR2 SMNVEV (reference sequence). CDR3 protein: CASILGGADQPQHF. In DNA form, the CDR3 reads TGTGCCAGCATCCTGGGAGGGGCGGACCAGCCCCAGCATTTT.

V is TRBV11-3 and J is TRBJ2-1; 8 nucleotides agree with TRBD2. V lost 4 bases, J lost 0 bases, and 8 bases stayed unmatched. Germline V lookup: CDR1 SGHNT, CDR2 YENEEA. The CDR3 consists of 17 residues. CDR3 loop: CASSSLAGQSSYNEQFF. For the CDR3, the DNA is TGTGCCAGCAGCTCCCTAGCGGGCCAGAGCTCCTACAATGAGCAGTTCTTC.

The chain couples TRBV30 to TRBJ1-2; D gene uncertain. CDR1 and CDR2 (germline): GTSNPN, SVGIG (reference sequence). The CDR3 spans 13 residues. V dropped 2 bases and J dropped 4 bases, with 11 bases sitting between them. The CDR3 DNA reads TGTGCCTGGAGTTTTGGGCAGTTCTATGGCTACACCTTC. It translates to CAWSFGQFYGYTF.